These 32 T cell receptor beta chains share one sample of origin, sequenced in a study of PD-1 blockade in mismatch repair-deficient tumors. Profiled with immunoSEQ multiplex PCR; TCRdb holds only in-frame clones, not every one. The data show about 79,000 clones, with 65% to 85% seen just once and roughly 5.5% held by the top ten. Sequenced material: peripheral blood, taken 44 weeks after starting pembrolizumab. The source of these receptors is an adult with mismatch repair-deficient cancer.

This rearrangement joins TRBV27 to TRBJ2-1; 13 nucleotides agree with TRBD2. V shed 8 bases, J shed 3 bases, and the junction held 4 bases outside the gene matches. The CDR3 covers 15 residues. Per the germline V gene, CDR1 is MNHEY and CDR2 is SMNVEV (reference sequence). This CDR3 is CASRGTSGNYNEQFF. The CDR3 DNA reads TGTGCCAGCCGGGGGACTAGCGGGAACTACAATGAGCAGTTCTTC.

This rearrangement joins TRBV6-5 to TRBJ2-2; D may be TRBD2 (6 bases). This CDR3 has 13 amino acids. The V end lost 6 bases, the J end lost 2 bases, and 7 bases lay between the germline ends. The germline V gene encodes CDR1 MNHEY and CDR2 SVGAGI. CDR3 coding DNA: TGTGCCAGCAGGCGGGGAAACACCGGGGAGCTGTTTTTT. It is translated as CASRRGNTGELFF.

In this sample, this clone turned up once. The chain is built from TRBV11-3 and TRBJ1-4; 10 nucleotides line up with TRBD1. There are 16 residues in the CDR3. V shed 2 bases, J shed 7 bases, and the junction held 7 bases outside the gene matches. Germline CDR1 is SGHNT and CDR2 is YENEEA. The CDR3 reads CASSLTDRGSAEKLFF. CDR3 DNA sequence: TGTGCCAGCAGCTTAACGGACAGGGGGAGTGCTGAAAAACTGTTTTTT.

The table lists this clone with a count of one. The CDR3 nucleotides are TGTGCCAGCAGCCAAGGACAGGGGGAGAATGGCTACACCTTC. Its protein is CASSQGQGENGYTF. The chain links TRBV14 to TRBJ1-2; 9 bases are a match to TRBD1. In germline, CDR1 is SGHDN, CDR2 FVKESK. With V trimmed by 1 base and J by 6 bases, 3 bases remained unmatched. This CDR3 is 14 amino acids long.

This clone was observed once. This chain connects TRBV18 to TRBJ1-1, with 7 positions matching TRBD1. There are 12 residues in the CDR3. Germline CDR1 and CDR2: KGHSH and LQKENI. V lost 6 bases, J lost 6 bases, and 4 bases stayed unmatched. CDR3 region: CASSRTGPEAFF. Here the CDR3 DNA reads TGTGCCAGCTCCCGGACAGGCCCTGAAGCTTTCTTT.

In this sample, this clone turned up a few times. The gene calls are TRBV7-9 and TRBJ2-7, with 8 bases aligning to TRBD1. The CDR3 has 14 residues. The ends lost 6 bases at V and 5 bases at J; junction bases unmatched: 9. Germline values: CDR1 SEHNR, CDR2 FQNEAQ (reference sequence). Here the CDR3 reads CASRRQGSINEQYF. The DNA for the CDR3 is TGTGCCAGCAGACGACAGGGGAGCATCAACGAGCAGTACTTC.

This sequence joins TRBV6-6 and TRBJ2-1; 8 bases align to TRBD1. This CDR3 contains 15 residues. Per germline, CDR1 MNHNY and CDR2 SVGAGI (reference sequence). The junction had 12 bases not matched to a gene; V was cut back by 7 bases and J by 7 bases. The CDR3 protein is CASTPPGQVRNEQFF. In DNA, the CDR3 is TGTGCCAGCACCCCCCCGGGACAGGTGAGGAATGAGCAGTTCTTC.

This sequence joins TRBV11-2 and TRBJ2-1, with a possible D match to TRBD2 (5 bases). Trimming shortened V by 4 bases and J by 7 bases, and 17 bases separated the two germline ends. The V gene's germline CDR1 is SGHAT and CDR2 FQNNGV. The CDR3 is 15 residues long. The CDR3 coding sequence is TGTGCCAGCAGCTCCCCTCGGGGAAGCGGAAATGAGCAGTTCTTC. Translated, it gives CASSSPRGSGNEQFF.

The chain combines TRBV6-5 with TRBJ1-5; 9 bases fit TRBD1. Looked up from germline, CDR1 is MNHEY and CDR2 is SVGAGI. V lost 6 bases, J lost 5 bases, and 2 bases stayed unmatched. The CDR3 contains 13 residues. The CDR3 region is CASRRDRDQPQHF. DNA of the CDR3: TGTGCCAGCAGGAGGGACAGGGATCAGCCCCAGCATTTT.

The rearrangement links TRBV28 to TRBJ2-7; 10 nucleotides agree with TRBD1. The germline CDR1 and CDR2 sequences are MDHEN and SYDVKM. The CDR3 sequence is 14 residues long. V trimming: 7 bases; J trimming: 6 bases; junction bases outside the gene matches: 9. CDR3 DNA sequence: TGTGCCAGCACCACCGACAGGGGGCAGGCCGAGCAGTACTTC. Translated: CASTTDRGQAEQYF.

The chain employs TRBV27 and TRBJ2-7; maybe TRBD1 (6 bases). The CDR3 runs to 12 residues. V lost 5 bases, J lost 5 bases, and 10 bases lay in between. Germline CDR1 is MNHEY and CDR2 is SMNVEV (reference sequence). The CDR3 reads CASSEQGDEQYF. In DNA form, the CDR3 reads TGTGCCAGCAGTGAACAGGGAGACGAGCAGTACTTC.

This clone was seen once. J is TRBJ1-2 and V is TRBV5-6; D is possibly TRBD1 (6 bases). This CDR3 has 13 amino acids. The germline V and J ends were trimmed by 5 bases and 1 base, with 9 bases remaining between them. Germline loops: CDR1 SGHDT, CDR2 YYEEEE. CDR3 sequence reads: CASRQGSNYGYTF. CDR3 DNA sequence: TGTGCCAGCAGACAGGGTAGTAACTATGGCTACACCTTC.

The chain joins TRBV27 to TRBJ2-7, with 7 bases matching TRBD1. J lost 0 bases, V lost 4 bases, and 9 bases had no gene match. CDR3 length: 16 amino acids. Germline lookup yields CDR1 MNHEY and CDR2 SMNVEV (reference sequence). The CDR3 here is CASSSLRQGPSYEQYF. The CDR3 DNA follows: TGTGCCAGCAGTTCACTTCGACAGGGACCCTCCTACGAGCAGTACTTC.

This clone appeared a few times. This chain joins TRBV9 and TRBJ2-1, with TRBD1 identical over 7 bases. Germline trimming cut 4 bases from V and 2 bases from J; bases unmatched to any gene: 9. CDR1 and CDR2 from the germline V gene are SGDLS and YYNGEE. The CDR3 totals 16 residues. CDR3 in amino acids: CASSPQGGRAYNEQFF. Written as DNA, the CDR3 is TGTGCCAGCAGCCCCCAAGGGGGCCGCGCCTACAATGAGCAGTTCTTC.

The rearrangement joins TRBV5-1 to TRBJ1-2, with 11 nucleotides matching TRBD1. The CDR3 contains 16 residues. After removal of 4 bases from V and 4 bases from J, the junction contained 9 bases not matched to a gene. Germline-derived CDR1 and CDR2 are SGHRS and YFSETQ. CDR3 in amino acids: CASSRDRDRGSYGYTF. The CDR3 bases are TGCGCCAGCAGCCGAGACCGGGACAGGGGGTCCTATGGCTACACCTTC.

This clone has a single count. The chain recombines TRBV5-1 with TRBJ2-7; D ambiguous. Germline CDR1 is SGHRS and CDR2 is YFSETQ. Trimming took 0 bases from V and 1 from J, leaving 5 bases between them. The CDR3 sequence is 13 residues long. CDR3 region: CASSLGESYEQYF. In DNA, the CDR3 is TGCGCCAGCAGCTTGGGGGAATCCTACGAGCAGTACTTC.

The rearrangement joins TRBV19 to TRBJ1-2; D ambiguous. V was cut by 7 bases and J by 0 bases, with 15 bases left in between. CDR1 and CDR2 from the germline V gene are LNHDA and SQIVND (reference sequence). The CDR3 contains 15 residues. Written as DNA, the CDR3 is TGTGCCAGTACCGCATCGAGATTCTCTAACTATGGCTACACCTTC. Amino acids: CASTASRFSNYGYTF.

J is TRBJ2-7 and V is TRBV18, with D tentatively TRBD1 or TRBD2 (5 bases each). In germline, CDR1 is KGHSH, CDR2 LQKENI. The V end was cut by 2 bases, the J end by 9 bases, with 20 bases between. This CDR3 comprises 15 residues. For the CDR3, the DNA is TGTGCCAGCTCACCAAGTCGGGACCTCCACCAGGCGCAGTACTTC. This codes for CASSPSRDLHQAQYF. The variable domain in full, with the rest retrieved from reference TRBV18 and TRBJ2-7, is NAGVMQNPRHLVRRRGQEARLRCSPMKGHSHVYWYRQLPEEGLKFMVYLQKENIIDESGMPKERFSAEFPKEGPSILRIQQVVRGDSAAYFCASSPSRDLHQAQYFGPGTRLTVT.

The chain uses TRBV18 and TRBJ2-7; D remains ambiguous. The CDR3 has 14 residues. Germline V gives CDR1 KGHSH, CDR2 LQKENI. Between the trimmed V and J ends, which lost 3 bases and 2 bases, there was a span of 11 bases. CDR3 residues: CASSPDSTTYEQYF. CDR3 coding DNA: TGTGCCAGCTCACCCGATTCTACAACCTACGAGCAGTACTTC.

V and J are TRBV12-5 and TRBJ2-5; TRBD1 matches 10 bases. The ends lost 1 base at V and 2 bases at J; junction bases unmatched: 1. Germline V CDR1 and CDR2: LGHNT, FRNRAP. This CDR3 is 15 amino acids long. The CDR3 bases are TGTGCTAGTGGTTTGGGACAGGGGGCTCAAGAGACCCAGTACTTC. This codes for CASGLGQGAQETQYF.

The chain combines TRBV18 with TRBJ1-2, with D possibly matching TRBD1 (6 bases). The CDR3 extends over 14 amino acids. Germline V gene sequence: CDR1 KGHSH, CDR2 LQKENI. Between the trimmed V and J ends, which lost 4 bases and 2 bases, there was a span of 11 bases. The CDR3 here is CASSLPDRNYGYTF. Here the CDR3 DNA reads TGTGCCAGCTCACTCCCTGACAGGAACTATGGCTACACCTTC. The full variable domain, completed using reference TRBV18 and TRBJ1-2, is NAGVMQNPRHLVRRRGQEARLRCSPMKGHSHVYWYRQLPEEGLKFMVYLQKENIIDESGMPKERFSAEFPKEGPSILRIQQVVRGDSAAYFCASSLPDRNYGYTFGSGTRLTVV.

The gene calls are TRBV25-1 and TRBJ2-7, with 9 bases matching TRBD1. The trim removed 3 bases at V and 3 bases at J, leaving 9 bases unmatched. The V gene's germline CDR1 is MGHDK and CDR2 SYGVNS. The CDR3 consists of 16 residues. CDR3 in amino acids: CASSDKGTGKIYEQYF. The CDR3 nucleotides read TGTGCCAGCAGTGACAAAGGGACAGGGAAGATCTACGAGCAGTACTTC.

V usage is TRBV5-5 and J usage is TRBJ2-7, with D uncertain. The CDR3 has 14 residues. Deletions cut 0 bases from V and 3 bases from J, with 10 bases between. From germline, CDR1 is SGHKS and CDR2 YYEKEE (reference sequence). CDR3 nucleotide sequence: TGTGCCAGCAGCTTGGGGATGAGTGTCTACGAGCAGTACTTC. As protein: CASSLGMSVYEQYF.

About this clone: Germline is not matched at one junction end, which may reflect a read error. The V gene is TRBV19, the J gene TRBJ1-4; TRBD1 agrees at 7 bases. Germline loops: CDR1 LNHDA, CDR2 SQIVND (reference sequence). The CDR3 length is 13 residues. CDR3 sequence reads: CASSTGEGEKLFF. As DNA, the CDR3 is TGTGCGAGTAGTACAGGGGAAGGTGAGAAACTGTTTTTT.

DNA for the CDR3: TGTGCCAGTAGTATAGGAGACACCAGCACAGATACGCAGTATTTT. It is translated as CASSIGDTSTDTQYF. The genes are TRBV19 and TRBJ2-3; D gene ambiguous. Looked up from germline, CDR1 is LNHDA and CDR2 is SQIVND (reference sequence). The V end lost 1 base, the J end lost 0 bases, and 8 bases lay between the germline ends. The CDR3 has 15 residues.

Points on this clone: Sequence at one end of the junction differs from germline and may be a read error. The chain joins TRBV7-7 to TRBJ2-5; TRBD1 is a possible D gene (5 bases). Germline loops: CDR1 SSHAT, CDR2 FNYEAQ (reference sequence). The CDR3 is made up of 14 amino acids. The CDR3 reads CASSPTPRGETQYF. As DNA, the CDR3 is TGTGCTAGCAGCCCTACCCCTAGGGGAGAGACCCAGTACTTC.

This rearrangement joins TRBV28 to TRBJ2-4, with TRBD1 matching over 9 bases. The germline V gene has CDR1 MDHEN and CDR2 SYDVKM. Losses at the gene ends were 3 bases for V and 8 bases for J; bases not matched to a gene: 5. CDR3 size: 14 residues. The CDR3 nucleotides are TGTGCCAGCAGTTTTCGACAGGGGGTTGACATTCAGTACTTC. Amino acid sequence: CASSFRQGVDIQYF. Drawing the rest from reference TRBV28 and TRBJ2-4, the complete variable domain is DVKVTQSSRYLVKRTGEKVFLECVQDMDHENMFWYRQDPGLGLRLIYFSYDVKMKEKGDIPEGYSVSREKKERFSLILESASTNQTSMYLCASSFRQGVDIQYFGAGTRLSVL.

The V gene is TRBV27, the J gene TRBJ1-5, with D perhaps matching TRBD1 (5 bases). V shed 2 bases and J shed 7 bases, with 18 bases lying between them. This CDR3 region has 16 residues. Germline CDR1 is MNHEY and CDR2 is SMNVEV (reference sequence). Written as DNA, the CDR3 is TGTGCCAGCAGTTTAAAAGCTTCGCGCAGGGACCAGCCCCAGCATTTT. The encoded protein is CASSLKASRRDQPQHF.

The rearrangement links TRBV30 to TRBJ2-2, with 10 bases aligning to TRBD2. The V and J ends lost 0 bases and 3 bases, in that order; junction bases with no gene match: 13. Germline V gene lookup returns CDR1 GTSNPN and CDR2 SVGIG (reference sequence). The CDR3 spans 19 residues. CDR3 DNA: TGTGCCTGGAGTGTACGAAGCGGGAGGGCCCTTTTGGACACCGGGGAGCTGTTTTTT. Protein: CAWSVRSGRALLDTGELFF. The full variable domain, rest sourced from reference TRBV30 and TRBJ2-2, is SQTIHQWPATLVQPVGSPLSLECTVEGTSNPNLYWYRQAAGRGLQLLFYSVGIGQISSEVPQNLSASRPQDRQFILSSKKLLLSDSGFYLCAWSVRSGRALLDTGELFFGEGSRLTVL.

This clone has only one observation. J is TRBJ1-2 and V is TRBV5-3, with D uncertain. TRBV5-3 is an open reading frame whose function is uncertain. Trimming removed 8 bases at V and 0 bases at J, with 11 bases between. The CDR3 consists of 13 residues. The DNA for the CDR3 is TGTGCCAGCAGCGAGGACTCTAACTATGGCTACACCTTC. Amino acid sequence: CASSEDSNYGYTF.

The chain's CDR3 is CSGIFSYEQYF. CDR3 coding DNA: TGCAGCGGGATTTTCTCCTACGAGCAGTACTTC. The chain links TRBV29-1 to TRBJ2-7; no firm D call. Germline V lookup: CDR1 SQVTM, CDR2 ANQGSEA. Trimming removed 7 bases from V and 0 bases from J, with 7 bases in between. The CDR3 length is 11 residues.

The V call is TRBV6-4, the J call TRBJ2-1; 10 nucleotides match TRBD2. CDR3 size: 14 residues. Trimming at V came to 5 bases and at J to 4 bases, leaving 2 bases not matched to a gene. Germline V gene sequence: CDR1 MRHNA, CDR2 SNTAGT. CDR3 amino acids: CASSTSGNYNEQFF. The CDR3 nucleotides are TGTGCCAGCAGTACTAGCGGGAATTACAATGAGCAGTTCTTC.